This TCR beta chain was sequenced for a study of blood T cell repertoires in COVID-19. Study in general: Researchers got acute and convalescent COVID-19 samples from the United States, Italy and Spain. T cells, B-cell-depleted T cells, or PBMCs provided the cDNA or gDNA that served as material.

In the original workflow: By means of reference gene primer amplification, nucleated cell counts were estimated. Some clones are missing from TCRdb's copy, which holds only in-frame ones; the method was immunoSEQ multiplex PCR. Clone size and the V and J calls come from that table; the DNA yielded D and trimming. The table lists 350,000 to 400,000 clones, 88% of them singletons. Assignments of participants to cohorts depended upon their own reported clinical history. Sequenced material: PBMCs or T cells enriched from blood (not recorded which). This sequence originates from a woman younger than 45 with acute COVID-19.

As DNA, the CDR3 is TGTGCCTGGAGTACCCCGGGGGGTACGGGCTATGGCTACACCTTC. Translation gives CAWSTPGGTGYGYTF. V usage is TRBV30 and J usage is TRBJ1-2; D is perhaps TRBD1 (5 bases). The V end lost 2 bases, the J end lost 4 bases, and 17 bases lay between the germline ends. Per germline, CDR1 GTSNPN and CDR2 SVGIG (reference sequence). The CDR3 consists of 15 residues.